Listed here is a single T cell receptor (beta chain). The investigators amplified TCR beta CDR3 regions from RNA transcripts. First-round RT-PCR targeting the TCR CDR3 was performed with the HTBI primer set. TCRdb re-called the multiplex PCR reads through MiXCR, storing one row per CDR3 protein. The sample includes under 700,000 distinct CDR3 sequences, about 45% of them seen just once. This entry comes from a study of T cells in Graves' hyperthyroidism and ophthalmopathy. This CDR3 region has 14 residues. With 3 bases removed from V and 6 bases from J, the gap between germline ends came to 14 bases. The study enrolled patients aged 18 to 65 with newly diagnosed hyperthyroidism of under 2 months' duration.

The rearrangement links TRBV12-3 or TRBV12-4 to TRBJ1-1; D is perhaps TRBD1 (5 bases). Sequencing was done on a sample of peripheral blood or thyroid tissue (not recorded which). The TCR originated in a woman in her late teens or twenties with Graves' hyperthyroidism. The CDR3, as DNA: TGTGCCAGCAGTTTCAGGACTAGGGGAGCTGAAGCTTTCTTT. Translated, it gives CASSFRTRGAEAFF.